A single sample gave rise to the 26 T cell receptor beta chains below, sequenced in a study of blood T cell repertoires in COVID-19. The table came from immunoSEQ multiplex PCR; TCRdb's copy has only in-frame clones and leaves some out. Among some 88,000 clones listed, roughly 83% were seen once. Sequenced material: peripheral blood. The receptors were sampled from a human donor in a cohort sampled during active COVID-19.

The CDR3 loop reads CASSYGRMDEQYF. CDR3 in DNA: TGTGCCAGTAGTTACGGGAGAATGGACGAGCAGTACTTC. The J gene is TRBJ2-7, the V gene TRBV19, with D possibly matching TRBD2 (6 bases). This CDR3 spans 13 amino acids. The ends were cut back, 5 bases at V and 5 bases at J, with 13 bases in the middle. Germline V lookup: CDR1 LNHDA, CDR2 SQIVND (reference sequence). The full variable domain, completed using reference TRBV19 and TRBJ2-7, is DGGITQSPKYLFRKEGQNVTLSCEQNLNHDAMYWYRQDPGQGLRLIYYSQIVNDFQKGDIAEGYSVSREKKESFPLTVTSAQKNPTAFYLCASSYGRMDEQYFGPGTRLTVT.

The chain couples TRBV19 to TRBJ1-5; 7 bases align to TRBD1. After removal of 6 bases from V and 4 bases from J, the junction contained 3 bases not matched to a gene. The CDR3 sequence is 13 residues long. Germline CDR1 and CDR2: LNHDA and SQIVND (reference sequence). The CDR3 DNA follows: TGTGCCAGTAGGCCCAGGGGGAATCAGCCCCAGCATTTT. Translating it yields CASRPRGNQPQHF.

The chain links TRBV7-8 to TRBJ2-1, with D perhaps matching TRBD2 (5 bases). V gave up 1 base and J gave up 0 bases, with 10 bases separating them. The germline V gene has CDR1 SGHVS and CDR2 FQNEAQ. This CDR3 comprises 16 residues. CDR3 in amino acids: CASSLGGPSSYNEQFF. The CDR3 coding sequence is TGTGCCAGCAGCTTAGGCGGGCCGAGCTCCTACAATGAGCAGTTCTTC.

This rearrangement joins TRBV5-1 to TRBJ2-1, with 13 bases identical to TRBD2. The CDR3 has 14 amino acids. J was trimmed by 7 bases and V by 8 bases; bases with no gene match: 6. In germline, CDR1 is SGHRS, CDR2 YFSETQ. CDR3 in amino acids: CASRTSGRGNEQFF. The CDR3 DNA reads as TGCGCCAGTAGGACTAGCGGGAGAGGAAATGAGCAGTTCTTC. The whole variable domain, filled in from reference TRBV5-1 and TRBJ2-1, reads KAGVTQTPRYLIKTRGQQVTLSCSPISGHRSVSWYQQTPGQGLQFLFEYFSETQRNKGNFPGRFSGRQFSNSRSEMNVSTLELGDSALYLCASRTSGRGNEQFFGPGTRLTVL.

The V call is TRBV19, the J call TRBJ2-3; D remains unclear. Germline V gene sequence: CDR1 LNHDA, CDR2 SQIVND (reference sequence). The V gene lost 1 base and the J gene lost 6 bases, with 8 bases spanning the gap. CDR3 length: 13 amino acids. The CDR3 reads CASSIVTEDTQYF. In DNA, the CDR3 is TGTGCCAGTAGTATAGTAACGGAGGATACGCAGTATTTT.

The CDR3 bases are TGTGCCAGCAGCTTGGCCGGACTAGCGGGATTCTCCGGGGAGCTGTTTTTT. Its translation is CASSLAGLAGFSGELFF. V is TRBV7-6 and J is TRBJ2-2, with 12 bases aligning to TRBD2. From germline, CDR1 is SGHVS and CDR2 FNYEAQ. Losses at the gene ends were 3 bases for V and 6 bases for J; bases not matched to a gene: 8. The length of the CDR3 is 17 residues. Full variable domain (missing parts from reference TRBV7-6 and TRBJ2-2): GAGVSQSPRYKVTKRGQDVALRCDPISGHVSLYWYRQALGQGPEFLTYFNYEAQQDKSGLPNDRFSAERPEGSISTLTIQRTEQRDSAMYRCASSLAGLAGFSGELFFGEGSRLTVL.

Here the CDR3 reads CASSPQGGLSNQPQHF. CDR3 coding DNA: TGTGCCAGCAGCCCGCAGGGGGGACTTAGCAATCAGCCCCAGCATTTT. The chain uses TRBV25-1 and TRBJ1-5; TRBD1 matches at 7 bases. V dropped 6 bases and J dropped 0; count of bases not matched to a gene: 8. The CDR3 is 16 residues long. Germline CDR1 MGHDK, CDR2 SYGVNS.

This chain uses TRBV25-1 with TRBJ1-1; perhaps TRBD1 as D (5 bases). The CDR3 loop spans 14 amino acids. V lost 3 bases and J 11 bases, leaving 19 bases between the germline ends. Germline CDR1 and CDR2: MGHDK and SYGVNS. CDR3 in amino acids: CASSDPTSRGRAFF. Written as DNA, the CDR3 is TGTGCCAGCAGTGACCCCACTTCTAGGGGCAGGGCTTTCTTT.

The chain is built from TRBV27 and TRBJ1-1; D gene uncertain. The CDR3 consists of 16 residues. V lost 2 bases and J lost 1, with 14 bases in between. CDR1 MNHEY and CDR2 SMNVEV come from the germline V gene (reference sequence). CDR3: CASSLLSGSENTEAFF. CDR3 nucleotides: TGTGCCAGCAGTTTACTCTCCGGCAGCGAGAACACTGAAGCTTTCTTT.

V and J are TRBV19 and TRBJ1-2; 8 positions match TRBD1. V lost 4 bases, J lost 7 bases, and 8 bases stayed unmatched. Germline V gene lookup returns CDR1 LNHDA and CDR2 SQIVND (reference sequence). The CDR3 consists of 14 residues. CDR3 nucleotide sequence: TGTGCCAGTAGTACTGACAGGGGCGCGATTGGCTACACCTTC. Residues: CASSTDRGAIGYTF.

The sample holds one count of this clone. The chain links TRBV6-5 to TRBJ2-3, with 10 bases aligning to TRBD2. This CDR3 is 16 amino acids long. The germline CDR1 and CDR2 sequences are MNHEY and SVGAGI. V lost 4 bases to trimming and J lost 3 bases; unmatched junction nucleotides: 7. The CDR3 DNA follows: TGTGCCAGCAGTTGGGGGGCTAGCGGGAGTACAGATACGCAGTATTTT. It specifies CASSWGASGSTDTQYF.

The chain employs TRBV21-1 and TRBJ1-3; the table names TRBD1, a call not compared with the DNA. TRBV21-1 is a recognized pseudogene. The CDR3 loop spans 18 amino acids. The CDR3 reads CASSKASSGQGDGNTIYF. The CDR3 nucleotides read TGTGCCAGCAGCAAGGCCTCATCCGGACAGGGAGACGGAAACACCATATATTTT.

This chain uses TRBV4-2 with TRBJ2-1; 8 bases align to TRBD2. The CDR3 runs to 18 residues. Trimming cost V 2 bases and J 0 bases; bases outside gene matches: 9. Germline V gene lookup returns CDR1 LGHNA and CDR2 YNFKEQ. CDR3 sequence: CASSQPVHSGSSYNEQFF. As DNA, the CDR3 is TGTGCCAGCAGCCAACCAGTCCACAGCGGGAGCTCCTACAATGAGCAGTTCTTC.

The chain couples TRBV11-3 to TRBJ2-3, with D tentatively TRBD1 (5 bases). The CDR3 sequence is 13 residues long. From germline, CDR1 is SGHNT and CDR2 YENEEA. V lost 5 bases, J lost 0 bases, and 6 bases lay in between. This CDR3 reads CASSQGSTDTQYF. CDR3 DNA: TGTGCCAGCAGCCAGGGTAGCACAGATACGCAGTATTTT.

The chain uses TRBV13 and TRBJ2-7; 12 nucleotides line up with TRBD2. The CDR3 contains 18 residues. Germline CDR1 and CDR2: PRHDT and FYEKMQ (reference sequence). V was pared by 5 bases and J by 0 bases, with 11 bases of the junction left unmatched. CDR3 amino acids: CASSLTSGSRSLSYEQYF. CDR3 DNA: TGTGCCAGCAGCCTGACTAGCGGGAGTCGTTCCCTCTCCTACGAGCAGTACTTC.

The chain uses TRBV19 and TRBJ2-3; 7 nucleotides agree with TRBD2. The germline CDR1 and CDR2 sequences are LNHDA and SQIVND (reference sequence). With V trimmed by 5 bases and J by 2 bases, 7 bases remained unmatched. The CDR3 covers 15 residues. This chain's CDR3 is CASSGYAGVTDTQYF. The DNA for the CDR3 is TGTGCCAGTAGTGGCTATGCGGGAGTCACAGATACGCAGTATTTT.

This chain connects TRBV6-5 to TRBJ2-3; 12 nucleotides match TRBD2. The CDR3 length is 15 residues. CDR1 and CDR2 (germline): MNHEY, SVGAGI. The V and J ends lost 0 bases and 5 bases, in that order; junction bases with no gene match: 0. The CDR3 loop reads CASSYSTSGRDTQYF. Written as DNA, the CDR3 is TGTGCCAGCAGTTACTCGACTAGCGGGAGAGATACGCAGTATTTT.

This rearrangement joins TRBV7-8 to TRBJ2-2; TRBD1 matches 7 bases. The CDR3 length is 16 residues. J gave up 6 bases and V 5 bases, and 12 bases lay outside the gene matches. CDR1 is SGHVS and CDR2 is FQNEAQ in the germline V gene. The CDR3 here is CASSPETGWSAGELFF. CDR3 coding DNA: TGTGCCAGCAGCCCAGAGACAGGGTGGAGCGCCGGGGAGCTGTTTTTT. The variable domain in full, with the rest retrieved from reference TRBV7-8 and TRBJ2-2, is GAGVSQSPRYKVAKRGQDVALRCDPISGHVSLFWYQQALGQGPEFLTYFQNEAQLDKSGLPSDRFFAERPEGSVSTLKIQRTQQEDSAVYLCASSPETGWSAGELFFGEGSRLTVL.

V gene TRBV2 combines with J gene TRBJ2-7; perhaps TRBD2 as D (5 bases). The V end was cut by 1 base, the J end by 3 bases, with 13 bases between. Germline loops: CDR1 SNHLY, CDR2 FYNNEI. This CDR3 contains 15 residues. The CDR3 loop is CASSEGGRGYYEQYF. CDR3 DNA: TGTGCCAGCAGTGAAGGCGGACGGGGATACTACGAGCAGTACTTC.

This clone occurred once. V is TRBV11-2 and J is TRBJ2-1, with TRBD2 identical over 8 bases. CDR1 and CDR2 from the germline V gene are SGHAT and FQNNGV. The CDR3 runs 16 residues. Trimming at V came to 1 base and at J to 5 bases, leaving 7 bases not matched to a gene. As DNA, the CDR3 is TGTGCCAGCAGCTTAGCGAGTAGCGGGGCCAACAATGAGCAGTTCTTC. Its translation is CASSLASSGANNEQFF.

The rearrangement uses TRBV15 and TRBJ1-5; the match to TRBD1 covers 8 bases. V lost 5 bases to trimming and J lost 7 bases; unmatched junction nucleotides: 10. Germline CDR1 is LNHNV and CDR2 is YYDKDF (reference sequence). The CDR3 loop spans 15 amino acids. The CDR3, as DNA: TGTGCCACCAGCCAGGACAGGGTTTCTGGGCAGCCCCAGCATTTT. Amino acids: CATSQDRVSGQPQHF.

This sequence joins TRBV10-3 and TRBJ1-3; D call uncertain. Trimming took off 3 bases at V and 4 bases at J, with 13 bases between the two ends. This CDR3 contains 15 residues. Germline CDR1 and CDR2: ENHRY and SYGVKD. The CDR3 nucleotides are TGTGCCATCAGTGACGGTCGCGCCTCAGGAAACACCATATATTTT. This encodes CAISDGRASGNTIYF.

There are a few counts of this clone. This rearrangement joins TRBV19 to TRBJ1-1, with TRBD1 identical over 7 bases. The trim removed 2 bases at V and 2 bases at J, leaving 8 bases unmatched. The CDR3 runs 16 residues. Germline loops: CDR1 LNHDA, CDR2 SQIVND (reference sequence). The CDR3 protein is CASSIFLRDRNTEAFF. Here the CDR3 DNA reads TGTGCCAGTAGTATATTTCTCCGGGACAGAAACACTGAAGCTTTCTTT.

J is TRBJ1-5 and V is TRBV7-2; 7 nucleotides align to TRBD1. This CDR3 is 14 amino acids long. Germline V lookup: CDR1 SGHTA, CDR2 FQGNSA. The trim removed 7 bases at V and 0 bases at J, leaving 3 bases unmatched. CDR3 nucleotide sequence: TGTGCCAGCACAGGGGGTCTTAGCAATCAGCCCCAGCATTTT. It codes for CASTGGLSNQPQHF.

The chain combines TRBV7-9 with TRBJ2-1; D is unclear. Germline CDR1 is SEHNR and CDR2 is FQNEAQ (reference sequence). The CDR3 is 14 amino acids. V was pared by 6 bases and J by 9 bases, with 18 bases between. In DNA form, the CDR3 reads TGTGCCAGCAGACCCCACAGTTCGCTGGGTGAGCAGTTCTTC. Protein sequence: CASRPHSSLGEQFF.

DNA for the CDR3: TGTGCCAGCAGCGCCCAGACAGGGATCTCTGGAAACACCATATATTTT. This sequence encodes CASSAQTGISGNTIYF. The chain couples TRBV9 to TRBJ1-3; TRBD1 aligns across 7 bases. V lost 3 bases to trimming and J lost 0 bases; unmatched junction nucleotides: 6. Germline V gene data show CDR1 as SGDLS and CDR2 as YYNGEE. The CDR3 extends over 16 amino acids.